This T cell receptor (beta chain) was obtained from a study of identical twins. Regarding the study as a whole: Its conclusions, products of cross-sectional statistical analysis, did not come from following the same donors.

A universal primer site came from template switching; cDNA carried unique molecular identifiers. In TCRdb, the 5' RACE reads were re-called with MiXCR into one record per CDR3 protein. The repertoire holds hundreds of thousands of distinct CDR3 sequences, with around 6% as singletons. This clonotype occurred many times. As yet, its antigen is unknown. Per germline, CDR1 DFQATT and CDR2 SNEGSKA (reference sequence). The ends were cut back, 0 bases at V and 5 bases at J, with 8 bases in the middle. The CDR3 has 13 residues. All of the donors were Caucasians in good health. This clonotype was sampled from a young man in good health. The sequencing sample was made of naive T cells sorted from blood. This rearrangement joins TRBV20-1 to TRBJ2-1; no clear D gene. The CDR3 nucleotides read TGCAGTGCTAGAGAGGCGGCCCACAATGAGCAGTTCTTC. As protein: CSAREAAHNEQFF.